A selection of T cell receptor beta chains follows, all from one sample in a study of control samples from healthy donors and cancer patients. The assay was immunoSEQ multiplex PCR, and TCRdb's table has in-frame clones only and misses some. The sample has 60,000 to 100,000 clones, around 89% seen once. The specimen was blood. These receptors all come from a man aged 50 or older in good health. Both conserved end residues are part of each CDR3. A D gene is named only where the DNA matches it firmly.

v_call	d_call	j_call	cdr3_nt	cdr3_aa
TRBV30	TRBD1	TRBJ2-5	TGTGCCTGGTCCACATTGACAGGGATAAGGGAGACCCAGTACTTC	CAWSTLTGIRETQYF
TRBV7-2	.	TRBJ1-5	TGTGCCAGCAGCCAAACCGACAGCCGGGAGCCCCAGCATTTT	CASSQTDSREPQHF
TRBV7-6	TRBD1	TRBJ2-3	TGTGCCACTTCAGGGTGGACAGGGGGCGATGCAGATACGCAGTATTTT	CATSGWTGGDADTQYF
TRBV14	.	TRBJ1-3	TGTGCCAGCAGCCAAGATCTGAGGGACGGGCCTGGAAACACCATATATTTT	CASSQDLRDGPGNTIYF
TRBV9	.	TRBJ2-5	TGTGCCAGCAGCGTAGTGGCTGGGGCCCAAGAGACCCAGTACTTC	CASSVVAGAQETQYF
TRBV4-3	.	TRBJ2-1	TGCGCCAGCAGCTTCTCAGTCGGGGGAGGCTCCTACAATGAGCAGTTCTTC	CASSFSVGGGSYNEQFF
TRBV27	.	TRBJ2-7	TGTGCCAGCAGAGGCGGTTACGAGCAGTACTTC	CASRGGYEQYF
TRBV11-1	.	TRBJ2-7	TGTGCCAGCAGCCGCAGCTACGAGCAGTACTTC	CASSRSYEQYF
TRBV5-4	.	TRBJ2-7	TGTGCCAGCAGCGCCCTCAGCTCCTACGAGCAGTACTTC	CASSALSSYEQYF
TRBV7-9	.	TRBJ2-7	TGTGCCAGCAGCTTAAAAAGGGCGTACGAGCAGTACTTC	CASSLKRAYEQYF
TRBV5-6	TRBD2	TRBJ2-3	TGTGCCAGCAGCTTGCTGCGGGGGGGCCATGATACGCAGTATTTT	CASSLLRGGHDTQYF
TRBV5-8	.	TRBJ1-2	TGTGCCAGCAGCGCCGAAGCGTACAGGGGCTACACCTTC	CASSAEAYRGYTF